The rows below give T cell receptor beta chains drawn from one sample of a study of regulatory T cells in long-lasting Graves disease. TCRdb re-called the multiplex PCR reads through MiXCR, storing one row per CDR3 protein. Of 350,000 to 500,000 distinct CDR3 sequences in the sample, roughly a fifth are singletons; the top ten hold around an eighth. The source material was peripheral blood mononuclear cells (PBMCs), sampled when the disease was refractory, from a patient treated with antithyroid drugs. The receptor source for this set is a female donor with Graves disease. Both conserved end residues are part of each CDR3. A D gene is named only where the DNA matches it firmly. Rows give clone size only sometimes, using once, few, many, or a class for an expanded clone.

CASSFWEGDSPLHF,TGTGCCAGCAGTTTCTGGGAGGGTGATTCACCCCTCCACTTT,14,many,TRBV27,TRBJ1-6,NA
CASRGGVETQYF,TGTGCCAGCAGGGGGGGGGTAGAGACCCAGTACTTC,12,NA,TRBV28,TRBJ2-5,TRBD2
CASSLSNDEQYF,TGTGCCAGCAGCTTATCGAACGACGAGCAGTACTTC,12,NA,TRBV11-2,TRBJ2-7,NA
CSANFDRGPYEQYF,TGCAGTGCTAATTTCGACAGGGGGCCCTACGAGCAGTACTTC,14,few,TRBV20-1,TRBJ2-7,TRBD1
CASSLVRDSETQYF,TGTGCCAGCAGCTTAGTACGGGACTCGGAGACCCAGTACTTC,14,many,TRBV11-2,TRBJ2-5,NA
CASSQTGVGEQYF,TGCGCCAGCAGCCAAACAGGGGTGGGGGAGCAGTACTTC,13,NA,TRBV4-1,TRBJ2-7,TRBD1
CASSGQGARGYTF,TGTGCCAGCAGCGGTCAGGGGGCGCGTGGCTACACCTTC,13,many,TRBV7-9,TRBJ1-2,TRBD1
CSVATGSRGNTIYF,TGCAGCGTCGCAACAGGGTCAAGGGGAAACACCATATATTTT,14,NA,TRBV29-1,TRBJ1-3,NA
CSAAPDSAYEQYF,TGCAGTGCCGCCCCGGACAGTGCCTACGAGCAGTACTTC,13,many,TRBV20-1,TRBJ2-7,NA
CASTRTGVMTSF,TGTGCCAGCACCCGTACAGGGGTGATGACTTCCTTT,12,NA,TRBV25-1,TRBJ1-1,TRBD1
CASSPGRHGPQHF,TGTGCCAGCAGCCCCGGACGGCACGGGCCCCAGCATTTT,13,NA,TRBV3-1,TRBJ1-5,NA
CSASEPGDNQETQYF,TGCAGTGCTAGTGAACCGGGGGATAACCAAGAGACCCAGTACTTC,15,NA,TRBV20-1,TRBJ2-5,NA
CASSLVGGATNEKLFF,TGCGCCAGCAGCCTGGTGGGGGGAGCAACTAATGAAAAACTGTTTTTT,16,many,TRBV13,TRBJ1-4,NA
CASSVPGQAQGTQYF,TGTGCCAGCTCGGTCCCGGGACAGGCACAGGGTACGCAGTATTTT,15,NA,TRBV28,TRBJ2-3,TRBD1
CASSQDTLQGAREQYF,TGTGCCAGCAGCCAAGACACATTACAGGGGGCGAGGGAGCAGTACTTC,16,many,TRBV3-1,TRBJ2-7,TRBD1
CASSILASTGELFF,TGTGCCAGCAGTATCCTAGCTTCCACCGGGGAGCTGTTTTTT,14,many,TRBV28,TRBJ2-2,NA
CASSKNRGSNQPQHF,TGTGCCAGTAGTAAAAACAGGGGGAGCAATCAGCCCCAGCATTTT,15,NA,TRBV19,TRBJ1-5,TRBD1
CASSPLPYTEGAYSPLHF,TGTGCCAGCAGTCCCCTCCCATACACGGAGGGGGCTTACTCACCCCTCCACTTT,18,many,TRBV27,TRBJ1-6,TRBD1
CASTGAFREQYF,TGTGCCAGCACAGGGGCATTTCGCGAGCAGTACTTC,12,many,TRBV2,TRBJ2-7,NA
CAWSVLADIYEQYF,TGTGCCTGGAGTGTACTAGCGGACATCTACGAGCAGTACTTC,14,NA,TRBV30,TRBJ2-7,TRBD2
CASSSDGRATQPQHF,TGCGCCAGCAGCTCTGACGGTAGGGCCACTCAGCCCCAGCATTTT,15,few,TRBV5-1,TRBJ1-5,NA
CSARPLEATNTGELFF,TGCAGTGCTAGACCCCTAGAGGCAACCAACACCGGGGAGCTGTTTTTT,16,many,TRBV20-1,TRBJ2-2,NA
CASTLGTEAFF,TGTGCCAGTACCTTGGGTACTGAAGCTTTCTTT,11,many,TRBV6-1,TRBJ1-1,NA
CSATLTRRTSPYEQYF,TGCAGTGCTACCCTAACCCGTAGGACTAGTCCCTACGAGCAGTACTTC,16,few,TRBV20-1,TRBJ2-7,TRBD2
CASSSNRGRDTEAFF,TGTGCCAGCAGCTCAAACAGGGGCAGGGACACTGAAGCTTTCTTT,15,few,TRBV3-1,TRBJ1-1,TRBD1
CASSFFTKGAGELFF,TGCGCCAGCAGCTTCTTCACGAAGGGCGCCGGGGAGCTGTTTTTT,15,NA,TRBV5-1,TRBJ2-2,NA
CASTTPSSGWQETQYF,TGTGCCAGCACGACCCCTTCTAGTGGCTGGCAAGAGACCCAGTACTTC,16,many,TRBV28,TRBJ2-5,NA
CASSFSGQASNQPQHF,TGTGCCAGCAGTTTCTCGGGACAGGCATCCAATCAGCCCCAGCATTTT,16,many,TRBV27,TRBJ1-5,TRBD1
CASSASGRAGGTDTQYF,TGTGCCAGCAGTGCTAGCGGGAGGGCGGGGGGCACAGATACGCAGTATTTT,17,NA,TRBV27,TRBJ2-3,TRBD2
CASTGLASYNEQFF,TGTGCCAGTACCGGACTAGCGTCCTACAATGAGCAGTTCTTC,14,NA,TRBV19,TRBJ2-1,TRBD2
CASSSYRGDETQYF,TGTGCCAGCAGCTCCTATCGAGGGGACGAGACCCAGTACTTC,14,once,TRBV7-9,TRBJ2-5,NA
CSARERGFDYGYTF,TGCAGTGCTAGAGAGCGGGGTTTCGACTATGGCTACACCTTC,14,few,TRBV20-1,TRBJ1-2,NA
CSARVRGRDLYHEQYF,TGCAGTGCTAGAGTACGCGGGCGTGACCTATACCACGAGCAGTACTTC,16,NA,TRBV20-1,TRBJ2-7,NA
CASSYGQGRSPLHF,TGTGCCAGCAGCTATGGACAGGGGCGTTCACCCCTCCACTTT,14,many,TRBV28,TRBJ1-6,TRBD1